The 21 T cell receptor beta chains listed next were all sequenced from one sample in a study of CD8 T cells in ankylosing spondylitis. TCRdb re-analysed the 5' RACE reads in MiXCR, keeping a single row per CDR3 protein. This table has roughly 400,000 distinct CDR3 sequences, about 22% appearing once. Antigens for these TCRs are unknown. General study findings and limits: Blood of patients with ankylosing spondylitis appeared to be characterized by a TCR beta motif of several highly homologous variants.

Sequenced material: blood, either unsorted or a sorted T cell fraction (not recorded which). These receptors were taken from a male donor with ankylosing spondylitis.

This clonotype has at least ten counts. In nucleotides, the CDR3 is TGTGCCAGCAGTCCAGCACGCTCTGGAAACACCATATATTTT. Encoded protein: CASSPARSGNTIYF. The V call is TRBV12-3 or TRBV12-4, the J call TRBJ1-3; D is uncertain. Trimming took off 5 bases at V and 0 bases at J, with 8 bases between the two ends. The CDR3 loop spans 14 amino acids.

J is TRBJ1-4 and V is TRBV2, with TRBD1 matching 7 bases. Germline-derived CDR1 and CDR2 are SNHLY and FYNNEI. With 8 bases clipped from V and 8 bases from J, the junction kept 11 bases outside the gene matches. The CDR3 has 14 residues. The CDR3 nucleotides read TGTGCCAGCTTACCCGACAGGGATTACGAAAAACTGTTTTTT. Translating it yields CASLPDRDYEKLFF.

This clonotype showed up just a few times. The gene calls are TRBV20-1 and TRBJ1-6; the match to TRBD1 covers 8 bases. V shed 3 bases, J shed 4 bases, and the junction held 5 bases outside the gene matches. Per germline, CDR1 DFQATT and CDR2 SNEGSKA (reference sequence). The CDR3 contains 15 residues. CDR3 loop: CSASRTGKYNSPLHF. The DNA of the CDR3 is TGCAGTGCTAGCAGGACAGGGAAGTATAATTCACCCCTCCACTTT.

This clonotype occurred a few times. The chain links TRBV4-3 to TRBJ2-1, with D maybe TRBD2 (5 bases). This CDR3 is built from 15 residues. V was pared by 0 bases and J by 1 base, with 7 bases between. CDR1 and CDR2 from the germline V gene are LGHNA and YSLEER. The CDR3 sequence is CASSQEGGSYNEQFF. CDR3 in DNA: TGCGCCAGCAGCCAAGAAGGCGGGTCCTACAATGAGCAGTTCTTC.

The chain combines TRBV3-1 with TRBJ1-2; D unclear. The V gene's germline CDR1 is LGHDT and CDR2 YNNKEL (reference sequence). V was cut by 3 bases and J by 10 bases, with 24 bases left in between. The CDR3 spans 16 residues. CDR3 DNA: TGTGCCAGCAGCCACCAAAATAATTACCGATCTGATGTCTACACCTTC. It is translated as CASSHQNNYRSDVYTF.

This clonotype was observed a handful of times. V and J are TRBV11-3 and TRBJ2-3, with D maybe TRBD1 (5 bases). The CDR3 is 15 residues long. V was shortened by 1 base and J by 5 bases, with 13 bases between the two germline ends. Germline CDR1 and CDR2: SGHNT and YENEEA. This chain's CDR3 is CASSLGAGQGDTQYF. In nucleotides, the CDR3 is TGTGCCAGCAGCTTAGGGGCCGGGCAGGGAGATACGCAGTATTTT.

In this sample, this clonotype turned up a few times. The V call is TRBV12-3 or TRBV12-4, the J call TRBJ1-6, with TRBD1 matching over 8 bases. V lost 6 bases, J lost 7 bases, and 14 bases stayed unmatched. This CDR3 has 17 amino acids. CDR3 loop: CASSWRPRQGKNSPLHF. CDR3 nucleotides: TGTGCCAGCAGCTGGCGTCCCCGACAGGGGAAGAATTCACCCCTCCACTTT.

This clonotype turned up a few times. CDR3 in amino acids: CSAREGTENQPQHF. CDR3 DNA: TGCAGTGCTAGAGAAGGGACGGAGAATCAGCCCCAGCATTTT. J is TRBJ1-5 and V is TRBV20-1; a possible D gene is TRBD1 (5 bases). Between the trimmed V and J ends, which lost 0 bases and 4 bases, there was a span of 10 bases. Germline CDR1 reads DFQATT; CDR2 reads SNEGSKA (reference sequence). CDR3 length: 14 amino acids.

The V call is TRBV11-2, the J call TRBJ2-5; a possible D gene is TRBD2 (5 bases). The CDR3 covers 14 residues. Trimming removed 4 bases at V and 5 bases at J, with 14 bases between. Per germline, CDR1 SGHAT and CDR2 FQNNGV. CDR3 residues: CASSSGLGMETQYF. The CDR3 coding sequence is TGTGCCAGCAGCTCCGGACTGGGGATGGAGACCCAGTACTTC.

The rearrangement uses TRBV15 and TRBJ2-2; no clear D gene. Trimming pared 0 bases from V and 6 bases from J, leaving 11 bases between. This CDR3 has 15 amino acids. Germline assignment: CDR1 LNHNV and CDR2 YYDKDF (reference sequence). The CDR3 region is CATSRDYLGPGELFF. The CDR3 DNA reads as TGTGCCACCAGCAGAGATTATTTAGGTCCCGGGGAGCTGTTTTTT.

The chain links TRBV15 to TRBJ2-2; no firm D call. The CDR3 sequence is 13 residues long. The V and J ends lost 1 base and 4 bases respectively, with 4 bases between them. The germline gives CDR1 LNHNV, CDR2 YYDKDF (reference sequence). CDR3 nucleotide sequence: TGTGCCACCAGCAGAGTAGGCACCGGGGAGCTGTTTTTT. Its protein is CATSRVGTGELFF. Variable domain in full (rest from reference TRBV15 and TRBJ2-2): DAMVIQNPRYQVTQFGKPVTLSCSQTLNHNVMYWYQQKSSQAPKLLFHYYDKDFNNEADTPDNFQSRRPNTSFCFLDIRSPGLGDTAMYLCATSRVGTGELFFGEGSRLTVL.

This clonotype was seen many times. This chain links TRBV20-1 with TRBJ2-5; TRBD2 matches 9 bases. The germline V gene encodes CDR1 DFQATT and CDR2 SNEGSKA (reference sequence). This CDR3 region has 13 residues. The trim removed 5 bases at V and 7 bases at J, leaving 8 bases unmatched. CDR3 in amino acids: CSAEAGGLGTQYF. The CDR3 DNA sequence: TGCAGTGCTGAAGCGGGAGGACTGGGGACCCAGTACTTC.

This clonotype was counted between two and nine times. The rearrangement links TRBV20-1 to TRBJ2-5; D uncertain. The CDR3 extends over 15 amino acids. Germline values: CDR1 DFQATT, CDR2 SNEGSKA (reference sequence). V was cut by 0 bases and J by 1 base, with 12 bases left in between. This CDR3 is CSARDPGQAQETQYF. Written as DNA, the CDR3 is TGCAGTGCTAGAGATCCCGGGCAAGCCCAAGAGACCCAGTACTTC.

The V call is TRBV14, the J call TRBJ1-2; D gene uncertain. This CDR3 spans 16 amino acids. The V end was cut by 4 bases, the J end by 0 bases, with 15 bases between. The germline V gene has CDR1 SGHDN and CDR2 FVKESK. The CDR3 region is CASSPPTGQTNYGYTF. CDR3 coding DNA: TGTGCCAGCAGCCCGCCAACTGGCCAGACTAACTATGGCTACACCTTC. Using reference TRBV14 and TRBJ1-2 for the parts outside the CDR3, the full variable domain is EAGVTQFPSHSVIEKGQTVTLRCDPISGHDNLYWYRRVMGKEIKFLLHFVKESKQDESGMPNNRFLAERTGGTYSTLKVQPAELEDSGVYFCASSPPTGQTNYGYTFGSGTRLTVV.

This clonotype was detected only once. The chain carries TRBV5-6 and TRBJ2-7; a weak D match, TRBD2 (5 bases). This CDR3 contains 15 residues. V was trimmed by 3 bases and J by 0 bases, leaving 13 bases between them. CDR1 SGHDT and CDR2 YYEEEE come from the germline V gene. CDR3: CASSSWTVSSYEQYF. DNA of the CDR3: TGTGCCAGCAGCTCCTGGACTGTTAGCTCCTACGAGCAGTACTTC.

The CDR3 DNA is TGTGCCAGCAGCACGCGACTAGCGGGAGGGGAGACCCAGTACTTC. Protein product: CASSTRLAGGETQYF. The chain joins TRBV11-2 to TRBJ2-5, with 14 bases aligning to TRBD2. From germline, CDR1 is SGHAT and CDR2 FQNNGV. The CDR3 spans 15 residues. V gave up 5 bases and J gave up 5 bases; unmatched junction bases: 4.

CDR3: CSASAGLAVGEQYF. The DNA for the CDR3 is TGCAGTGCTAGTGCCGGACTAGCGGTGGGCGAGCAGTACTTC. The chain recombines TRBV20-1 with TRBJ2-7, with 10 bases fitting TRBD2. The ends lost 3 bases at V and 6 bases at J; junction bases unmatched: 8. CDR1 is DFQATT and CDR2 is SNEGSKA in the germline V gene (reference sequence). There are 14 residues in the CDR3.

The rearrangement uses TRBV19 and TRBJ1-4; 10 bases align to TRBD1. V trimming: 3 bases; J trimming: 8 bases; junction bases outside the gene matches: 6. The CDR3 totals 15 residues. Germline V gene lookup returns CDR1 LNHDA and CDR2 SQIVND (reference sequence). This CDR3 is CASSMAGTGEEKLFF. For the CDR3, the DNA is TGTGCCAGTAGTATGGCCGGGACAGGGGAAGAAAAACTGTTTTTT.

This clonotype showed up just a few times. The J gene is TRBJ2-1, the V gene TRBV7-3; 8 bases map to TRBD1. The CDR3 sequence is 16 residues long. Germline trimming cut 6 bases from V and 2 bases from J; bases unmatched to any gene: 9. Germline V gives CDR1 SGHTA, CDR2 FQGTGA. CDR3 nucleotide sequence: TGTGCCAGCAGGACCGAGACAGGGGCTCCCTACAATGAGCAGTTCTTC. Protein product: CASRTETGAPYNEQFF. Complete variable domain (other parts from reference TRBV7-3 and TRBJ2-1): GAGVSQTPSNKVTEKGKYVELRCDPISGHTALYWYRQSLGQGPEFLIYFQGTGAADDSGLPNDRFFAVRPEGSVSTLKIQRTERGDSAVYLCASRTETGAPYNEQFFGPGTRLTVL.

The genes are TRBV5-1 and TRBJ2-6; no clear D. The CDR3 runs 14 residues. V was pared by 6 bases and J by 0 bases, with 7 bases between. In germline, CDR1 is SGHRS, CDR2 YFSETQ. CDR3 region: CASTPNSGANVLTF. DNA for the CDR3: TGCGCCAGCACCCCAAACTCTGGGGCCAACGTCCTGACTTTC.

This clonotype has just a few counts. V and J are TRBV20-1 and TRBJ2-1; TRBD2 aligns across 7 bases. CDR3 length equals 15 residues. With V trimmed by 5 bases and J by 3 bases, 10 bases remained unmatched. CDR1 DFQATT and CDR2 SNEGSKA come from the germline V gene (reference sequence). In nucleotides, the CDR3 is TGCAGTGCTCCAGGGAGCGGGAAGAACTACAATGAGCAGTTCTTC. Its translation: CSAPGSGKNYNEQFF.